This T cell receptor (beta chain) is drawn from a study of shared clonotypes between healthy human individuals. The study's findings and limits: The study sampled only blood, and tissue repertoires likely differ. Deeper or shallower sequencing was expected to change how clonotypes are shared among donors.

This clone was observed a single time. Its specificity is unknown. The germline V gene encodes CDR1 SNHLY and CDR2 FYNNEI. The V end lost 4 bases, the J end lost 3 bases, and 10 bases lay between the germline ends. The CDR3 totals 14 residues. The data were produced by immunoSEQ multiplex PCR, yet TCRdb's version contains in-frame clones alone and is incomplete. The sample contains 1,400,000 or so clones, about 98.5% of which appear only once. This chain joins TRBV2 and TRBJ1-5; D is possibly TRBD1 (5 bases). The TCR originated in a man aged 30 to 45 in good health. The sample taken for sequencing was naive CD4+ T cells sorted from blood. Subset: CD45RA+ positively selected. The CDR3 here is CASSGGHVNQPQHF. CDR3 sequence (DNA): TGTGCCAGCAGTGGAGGACACGTCAATCAGCCCCAGCATTTT.